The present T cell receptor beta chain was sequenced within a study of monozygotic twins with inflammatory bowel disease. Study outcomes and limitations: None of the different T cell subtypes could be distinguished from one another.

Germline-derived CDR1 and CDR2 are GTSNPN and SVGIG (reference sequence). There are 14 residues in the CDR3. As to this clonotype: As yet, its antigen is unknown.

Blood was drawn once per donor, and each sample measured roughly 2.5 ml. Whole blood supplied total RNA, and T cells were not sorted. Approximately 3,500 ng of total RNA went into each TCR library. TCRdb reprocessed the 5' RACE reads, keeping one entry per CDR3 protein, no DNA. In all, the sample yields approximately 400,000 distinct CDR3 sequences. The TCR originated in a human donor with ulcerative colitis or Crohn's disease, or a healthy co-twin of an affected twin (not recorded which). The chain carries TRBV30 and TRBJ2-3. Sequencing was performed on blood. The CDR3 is CAWSVKGSTDTQYF.